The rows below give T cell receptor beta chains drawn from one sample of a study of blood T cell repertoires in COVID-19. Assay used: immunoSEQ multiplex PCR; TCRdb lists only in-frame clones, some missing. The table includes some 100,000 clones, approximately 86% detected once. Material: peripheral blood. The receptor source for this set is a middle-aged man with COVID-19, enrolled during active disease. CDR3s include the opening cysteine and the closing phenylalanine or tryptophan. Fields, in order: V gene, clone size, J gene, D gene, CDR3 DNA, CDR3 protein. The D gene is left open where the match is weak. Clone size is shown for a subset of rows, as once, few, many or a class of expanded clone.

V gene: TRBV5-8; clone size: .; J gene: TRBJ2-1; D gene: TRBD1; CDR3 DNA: TGTGCCAGCAGCACAGGACAGGGCCTGGCCTACAATGAGCAGTTCTTC; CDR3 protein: CASSTGQGLAYNEQFF
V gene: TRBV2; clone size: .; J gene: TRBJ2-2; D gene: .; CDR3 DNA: TGTGCCAGCAGGGCGCAGGGTTACACCGGGGAGCTGTTTTTT; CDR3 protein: CASRAQGYTGELFF
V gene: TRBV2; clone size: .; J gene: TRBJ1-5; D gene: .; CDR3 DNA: TGTGCCAGCAGTGATAGGAGATATAGCAATCAGCCCCAGCATTTT; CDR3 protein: CASSDRRYSNQPQHF
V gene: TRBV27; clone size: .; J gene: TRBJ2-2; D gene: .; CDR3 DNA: TGTGCCAGCAGTCCCTGGGGGCCCCACACCGGGGAGCTGTTTTTT; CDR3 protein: CASSPWGPHTGELFF
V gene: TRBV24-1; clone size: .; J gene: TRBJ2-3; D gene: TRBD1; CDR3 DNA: TGTGCCACCGGACAGGTAGATACGCAGTATTTT; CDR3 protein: CATGQVDTQYF
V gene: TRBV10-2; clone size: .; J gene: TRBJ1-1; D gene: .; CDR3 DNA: TGCGCCACCTCAGGGGAAACCTTGGGCACTGAAGCTTTCTTT; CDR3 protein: CATSGETLGTEAFF
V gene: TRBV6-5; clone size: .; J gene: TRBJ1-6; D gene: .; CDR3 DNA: TGTGCCAGCAGTTATGGTCAGGCGGCGGGTTCACCCCTCCACTTT; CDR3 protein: CASSYGQAAGSPLHF
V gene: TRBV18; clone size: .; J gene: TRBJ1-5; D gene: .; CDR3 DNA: TGTGCCAGCTCACCGGCGGCGCTGAGCAATCAGCCCCAGCATTTT; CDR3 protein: CASSPAALSNQPQHF
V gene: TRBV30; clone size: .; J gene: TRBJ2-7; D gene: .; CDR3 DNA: TGTGCCTGGAGTAGTGACTACTACTACGAGCAGTACTTC; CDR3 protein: CAWSSDYYYEQYF
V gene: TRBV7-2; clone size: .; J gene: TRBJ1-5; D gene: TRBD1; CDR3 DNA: TGTGCCAGCAGCTCGTACGGGACAGGGGGCCGTCAGCCCCAGCATTTT; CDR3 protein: CASSSYGTGGRQPQHF
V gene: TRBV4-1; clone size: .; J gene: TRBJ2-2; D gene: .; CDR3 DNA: TGCGCCAGCAGCCAAGGACTGTTTGGGTTTAGAACCGGGGAGCTGTTTTTT; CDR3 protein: CASSQGLFGFRTGELFF
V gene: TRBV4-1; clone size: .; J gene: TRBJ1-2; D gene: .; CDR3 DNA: TGCGCCAGCAGCCAAGTGGGGGGGATCTATGGCTACACCTTC; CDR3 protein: CASSQVGGIYGYTF
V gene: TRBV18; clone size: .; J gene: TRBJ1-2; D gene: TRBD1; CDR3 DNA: TGTGCCAGCTCACAGACAGGGAGCTTTGGCTACACCTTC; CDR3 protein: CASSQTGSFGYTF
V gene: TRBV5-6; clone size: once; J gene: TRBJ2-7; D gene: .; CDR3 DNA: TGTGCCAGCAGCCTTTGTGAGTACTTC; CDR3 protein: CASSLCEYF
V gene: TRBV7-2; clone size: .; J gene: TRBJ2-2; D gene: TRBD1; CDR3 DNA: TGTGCCAGCAGCCTAAGGACAGGGGGGTATACCGGGGAGCTGTTTTTT; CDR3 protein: CASSLRTGGYTGELFF
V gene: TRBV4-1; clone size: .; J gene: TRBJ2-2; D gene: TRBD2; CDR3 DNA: TGCGCCAGCAGCCAAGGGGAGCGGGGAGGGAACACCGGGGAGCTGTTTTTT; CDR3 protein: CASSQGERGGNTGELFF
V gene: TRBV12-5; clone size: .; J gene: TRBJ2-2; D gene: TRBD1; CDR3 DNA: TGTGCTAGTGGAACCACCGGGACAGGGGGCTTATTCGGGGAGCTGTTTTTT; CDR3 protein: CASGTTGTGGLFGELFF
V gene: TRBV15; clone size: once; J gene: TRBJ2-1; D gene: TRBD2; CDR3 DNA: TGTGCCACCAGCAGAACACTAGCGGGGGGTTCTAACAATGAGCAGTTCTTC; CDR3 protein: CATSRTLAGGSNNEQFF
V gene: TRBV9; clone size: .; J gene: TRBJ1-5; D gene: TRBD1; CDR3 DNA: TGTGCCAGCAGCGCCGGACAGGGAGGGGTCAATCAGCCCCAGCATTTT; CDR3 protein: CASSAGQGGVNQPQHF